Listed here are 24 T cell receptor beta chains from one sample, sequenced in a study of blood T cell repertoires in COVID-19. Clones were sequenced by immunoSEQ multiplex PCR, and TCRdb holds only the in-frame ones, with some missing. In the table there are over 75,000 clones, approximately 89% of which are singletons. The sample comprised peripheral blood. The source is a human donor with active COVID-19. The donor label of this sample is uncertain.

This clone was seen only once. The rearrangement uses TRBV4-1 and TRBJ2-2, with TRBD1 matching over 9 bases. CDR3 size: 15 residues. Germline V gene data show CDR1 as MGHRA and CDR2 as YSYEKL. The junction had 4 bases not matched to a gene; V was cut back by 2 bases and J by 6 bases. The CDR3 sequence is CASSQRDREAGELFF. CDR3 coding DNA: TGCGCCAGCAGCCAACGGGACAGGGAAGCCGGGGAGCTGTTTTTT.

J is TRBJ2-5 and V is TRBV19, with a tentative D call TRBD2 (5 bases). The CDR3 is 16 amino acids. Trimming pared 2 bases from V and 4 bases from J, leaving 17 bases between. Germline lookup yields CDR1 LNHDA and CDR2 SQIVND (reference sequence). This CDR3 is CASSISGVAGGETQYF. As DNA, the CDR3 is TGTGCCAGTAGTATATCAGGCGTCGCAGGAGGAGAGACCCAGTACTTC. The variable domain in full, completed from reference TRBV19 and TRBJ2-5, reads DGGITQSPKYLFRKEGQNVTLSCEQNLNHDAMYWYRQDPGQGLRLIYYSQIVNDFQKGDIAEGYSVSREKKESFPLTVTSAQKNPTAFYLCASSISGVAGGETQYFGPGTRLLVL.

This chain links TRBV7-9 with TRBJ1-1; D remains ambiguous. V was pared by 5 bases and J by 3 bases, with 16 bases between. CDR3 length equals 15 residues. CDR1 is SEHNR, CDR2 FQNEAQ, per germline (reference sequence). The CDR3 DNA sequence: TGTGCCAGCAGCCCCCAGAGGTTGGGTCACACTGAAGCTTTCTTT. It is translated as CASSPQRLGHTEAFF. The whole variable domain, remainder taken from reference TRBV7-9 and TRBJ1-1, is DTGVSQNPRHKITKRGQNVTFRCDPISEHNRLYWYRQTLGQGPEFLTYFQNEAQLEKSRLLSDRFSAERPKGSFSTLEIQRTEQGDSAMYLCASSPQRLGHTEAFFGQGTRLTVV.

The J gene is TRBJ2-7, the V gene TRBV21-1; the DNA was not used to check the table's D call, TRBD2. TRBV21-1 is flagged as a pseudogene. This CDR3 is 16 amino acids long. The CDR3 loop is CASSTRVLAFGDEQYF. In nucleotides, the CDR3 is TGTGCCAGCAGCACACGCGTACTAGCGTTTGGGGACGAGCAGTACTTC.

The rearrangement joins TRBV7-3 to TRBJ1-5; D is uncertain. V dropped 2 bases and J dropped 1 base, with 6 bases sitting between them. Germline CDR1 is SGHTA and CDR2 is FQGTGA. The CDR3 has 14 residues. CDR3 in amino acids: CASSLVRSNQPQHF. CDR3 DNA: TGTGCCAGCAGCTTAGTCCGGAGCAATCAGCCCCAGCATTTT.

The rearrangement uses TRBV6-5 and TRBJ2-5; no firm D call. The CDR3 runs to 14 residues. CDR1 MNHEY and CDR2 SVGAGI come from the germline V gene. V dropped 2 bases and J dropped 3 bases, with 10 bases sitting between them. The CDR3 DNA follows: TGTGCCAGCAGTTACCGCGACAAGGAAGAGACCCAGTACTTC. Its protein product is CASSYRDKEETQYF.

The genes are TRBV19 and TRBJ2-5; TRBD2 matches at 7 bases. CDR1 is LNHDA, CDR2 SQIVND, per germline (reference sequence). Trimming took 7 bases from V and 4 from J; bases not matched to a gene: 6. The CDR3 length is 13 residues. The CDR3 nucleotides read TGTGCCAGTACCGGGGGGAGACGAGAGACCCAGTACTTC. Encoded protein: CASTGGRRETQYF.

The chain links TRBV2 to TRBJ2-3; 8 bases align to TRBD1. V dropped 6 bases and J dropped 4; count of bases not matched to a gene: 6. CDR3 length: 14 residues. Germline loops: CDR1 SNHLY, CDR2 FYNNEI. For the CDR3, the DNA is TGTGCCAGCAGGGACAGGGCGGACCCAGATACGCAGTATTTT. Its translation is CASRDRADPDTQYF.

V usage is TRBV3-1 (or the pseudogene TRBV3-2) and J usage is TRBJ2-3, with D unresolved. Trimming shortened V by 1 base and J by 4 bases, and 15 bases separated the two germline ends. Germline V lookup: CDR1 LGHDT, CDR2 YNNKEL (reference sequence). CDR3 length equals 16 residues. The CDR3 loop reads CASSQVSRLVADTQYF. CDR3 nucleotide sequence: TGTGCCAGCAGCCAAGTTTCCAGGTTGGTCGCAGATACGCAGTATTTT.

The chain employs TRBV7-9 and TRBJ2-2; tentative D call: TRBD1 (5 bases). Germline-derived CDR1 and CDR2 are SEHNR and FQNEAQ (reference sequence). CDR3 size: 14 residues. Trimming stripped 5 bases from V and 6 bases from J, with 13 bases between. The CDR3 region has the DNA TGTGCCAGCAGCAGCGACAGTTCGGCCGGGGAGCTGTTTTTT. Amino acid sequence: CASSSDSSAGELFF.

CDR3 sequence (DNA): TGTGCCAGCAGTGTCTCGGGACAGGGGTTTGGCACAGATACGCAGTATTTT. Translating gives CASSVSGQGFGTDTQYF. The V gene is TRBV6-1, the J gene TRBJ2-3; 10 bases fit TRBD1. The CDR3 is 17 amino acids. CDR1 MNHNS and CDR2 SASEGT come from the germline V gene. V was clipped by 4 bases and J by 1 base; unmatched bases: 8.

The chain joins TRBV5-4 to TRBJ2-7; TRBD1 aligns across 8 bases. Germline V gene sequence: CDR1 SGHNT, CDR2 YYREEE (reference sequence). V shed 1 base and J 3 bases; nucleotides not matched to a gene: 6. This CDR3 region has 15 residues. CDR3: CASSLPGTGLYEQYF. CDR3 DNA sequence: TGTGCCAGCAGCTTGCCCGGGACAGGTCTCTACGAGCAGTACTTC. The variable domain in full, with the rest retrieved from reference TRBV5-4 and TRBJ2-7, is ETGVTQSPTHLIKTRGQQVTLRCSSQSGHNTVSWYQQALGQGPQFIFQYYREEENGRGNFPPRFSGLQFPNYSSELNVNALELDDSALYLCASSLPGTGLYEQYFGPGTRLTVT.

V and J are TRBV5-1 and TRBJ2-7, with D possibly being TRBD1 (5 bases). The CDR3 is 14 amino acids. The germline CDR1 and CDR2 sequences are SGHRS and YFSETQ. V lost 3 bases and J 2 bases, leaving 12 bases between the germline ends. This chain's CDR3 is CASSSTWGPYEQYF. The CDR3 nucleotides read TGCGCCAGCAGCTCGACCTGGGGCCCCTACGAGCAGTACTTC.

The V call is TRBV18, the J call TRBJ2-1, with 7 bases aligning to TRBD1. Trimming cost V 2 bases and J 5 bases; bases outside gene matches: 6. Germline CDR1 reads KGHSH; CDR2 reads LQKENI. CDR3 length: 15 residues. This chain's CDR3 is CASSPETGWNNEQFF. The CDR3 DNA is TGTGCCAGCTCACCAGAGACAGGGTGGAACAATGAGCAGTTCTTC.

The chain couples TRBV24-1 to TRBJ2-7, with D possibly matching TRBD1 (6 bases). CDR1 is KGHDR and CDR2 is SFDVKD in the germline V gene. The CDR3 runs 14 residues. V shed 3 bases and J shed 1 base, with 9 bases lying between them. The CDR3 coding sequence is TGTGCCACCAGTGATCCGACAGGTTCCTACGAGCAGTACTTC. This encodes CATSDPTGSYEQYF.

The rearrangement links TRBV6-6 to TRBJ1-3, with 9 bases matching TRBD1. The CDR3 runs to 16 residues. CDR1 MNHNY and CDR2 SVGAGI come from the germline V gene (reference sequence). V trimming: 2 bases; J trimming: 2 bases; junction bases outside the gene matches: 4. This chain's CDR3 is CASSYQTGGAGNTIYF. CDR3 bases: TGTGCCAGCAGTTACCAAACAGGGGGCGCTGGAAACACCATATATTTT.

This chain links TRBV15 with TRBJ1-2; D might be TRBD1 (5 bases). V dropped 0 bases and J dropped 9 bases, with 14 bases sitting between them. Germline V gene lookup returns CDR1 LNHNV and CDR2 YYDKDF (reference sequence). CDR3 size: 14 residues. Written as DNA, the CDR3 is TGTGCCACCAGCAGAGATAAGGCAGGGCAGCGCTACACCTTC. Protein product: CATSRDKAGQRYTF.

V usage is TRBV4-1 and J usage is TRBJ2-3; TRBD2 might be the D (5 bases). The CDR3 has 17 amino acids. V lost 1 base to trimming and J lost 4 bases, with 18 bases between them. The germline V gene has CDR1 MGHRA and CDR2 YSYEKL. As DNA, the CDR3 is TGCGCCAGCAGCCAAGTTTCGGGGAGACTAAGGGCAGATACGCAGTATTTT. Translating gives CASSQVSGRLRADTQYF.

This clone was found once. The chain carries TRBV4-3 and TRBJ2-3, with 9 bases identical to TRBD1. Germline-derived CDR1 and CDR2 are LGHNA and YSLEER. This CDR3 is built from 19 residues. Unmatched junction bases numbered 20, after V lost 4 bases and J lost 6 bases. CDR3 bases: TGCGCCAGCAGCCTCCGGCCCAAATCACCCGGGACAGGGCCCGATACGCAGTATTTT. Protein product: CASSLRPKSPGTGPDTQYF.

The chain carries TRBV11-1 and TRBJ1-4; D is uncertain. The CDR3 covers 14 residues. CDR1 is SGHAT, CDR2 FQDESV, per germline (reference sequence). Trimming removed 6 bases at V and 8 bases at J, with 16 bases between. The CDR3 DNA reads as TGTGCCAGCAGTCGGGGTCCGAGTGGCGAAAAACTGTTTTTT. As protein: CASSRGPSGEKLFF.

The chain has TRBV2 and TRBJ2-7; maybe TRBD2 (6 bases). This CDR3 is 12 amino acids long. Trimming removed 8 bases from V and 9 bases from J, with 17 bases in between. From germline, CDR1 is SNHLY and CDR2 FYNNEI. The CDR3 reads CASYRTAEGQYF. DNA of the CDR3: TGTGCCAGCTACCGGACCGCGGAGGGGCAGTACTTC.

This rearrangement joins TRBV2 to TRBJ1-3; D is unresolved. CDR3 length: 12 residues. Germline V lookup: CDR1 SNHLY, CDR2 FYNNEI. Trimming pared 5 bases from V and 7 bases from J, leaving 9 bases between. The CDR3, as DNA: TGTGCCAGCAGTCCCGGGGTGAACACCATATATTTT. This encodes CASSPGVNTIYF.

The V call is TRBV4-2, the J call TRBJ2-2; 7 bases map to TRBD2. The CDR3 has 15 amino acids. Germline V CDR1 and CDR2: LGHNA, YNFKEQ. V shed 0 bases, J shed 6 bases, and the junction held 4 bases outside the gene matches. CDR3 protein: CASSQESGGAGELFF. In DNA form, the CDR3 reads TGTGCCAGCAGCCAAGAGTCGGGGGGAGCCGGGGAGCTGTTTTTT.

V is TRBV11-2 and J is TRBJ2-3, with D uncertain. Germline loops: CDR1 SGHAT, CDR2 FQNNGV. This CDR3 has 12 amino acids. Trimming removed 5 bases from V and 8 bases from J, with 11 bases in between. In nucleotides, the CDR3 is TGTGCCAGCAGCCTACCCCTGAGTACGCAGTATTTT. Its translation is CASSLPLSTQYF.